This T cell receptor beta chain was found in a study of T-cell memory formation after mild COVID-19. The overall study: In these data, TCR clusters were largely donor specific. General observations from the study: Prior to infection, memory already included some responding clones, suggesting cross-reactive memory joined.

The CDR3 contains 15 residues. CDR1 and CDR2 from the germline V gene are MGHRA and YSYEKL. Trimming removed 1 base at V and 5 bases at J, with 14 bases between. After 5'RACE with constant-segment primers, TCR alpha and TCR beta cDNA libraries carrying sample barcodes and UMIs were obtained. MiXCR, applied by TCRdb to the 5' RACE reads, yields one record per CDR3 protein. This sample has about 290,000 distinct CDR3 sequences, with less than 20% found just once. The table lists this clonotype with a few counts. Its specificity is unknown. The source is a man between 18 and 35 years old who had mild COVID-19 (a few samples of this study predate the infection). Cell type and time point are not known. J is TRBJ2-5 and V is TRBV4-1; perhaps TRBD2 as D (5 bases). The sequenced sample was PBMCs or a T cell subset sorted from them (not recorded which). CDR3 DNA sequence: TGCGCCAGCAGCCAAGGGACGGTGTCGGGGGAGACCCAGTACTTC. It specifies CASSQGTVSGETQYF.